These 10 T cell receptor beta chains share one sample of origin, sequenced in a study of tumor-infiltrating lymphocytes in primary liver carcinoma. A primer in the constant region served to generate TCR beta cDNA from roughly 550 ng of total RNA. Three nested multiplex PCR rounds of slightly modified ARM-PCR generated TCR beta libraries. The two initial PCR rounds, ten to eleven cycles each, used TRBV1-TRBV30 forward and C-beta reverse primers. TCRdb fed the multiplex PCR reads into MiXCR, producing one record per CDR3 protein. Of about 350,000 distinct CDR3 sequences detected, less than 65% appear once; the ten largest clones hold about 6.1%. Germline DNA was also extracted, and blood RNA derived from unsorted whole blood. Sequencing was performed on peripheral blood. All receptors derive from a man in his forties with primary liver carcinoma and hepatitis B virus infection.

A note on this clonotype: Because the CDR3 is missing its conserved closing phenylalanine or tryptophan, this is likely a read error. This sequence joins TRBV11-2 and TRBJ2-2; D tentatively reads TRBD1 or TRBD2 (7 bases each). The CDR3 totals 17 residues. CDR1 and CDR2 (germline): SGHAT, FQNNGV. The CDR3 protein is CASSALTGRVNTGELFL. The DNA for the CDR3 is TGCGCCAGCAGCGCCCTGACAGGGAGGGTGAACACCGGGGAGCTGTTTCTT.

The sample holds many counts of this clonotype. V gene TRBV6-2 or TRBV6-3 combines with J gene TRBJ2-6; D uncertain. Germline-derived CDR1 and CDR2 are MNHEY and SVGEGT. This CDR3 is built from 15 residues. Trimming pared 7 bases from V and 0 bases from J, leaving 10 bases between. CDR3 protein: CASTDGSSGANVLTF. CDR3 sequence (DNA): TGTGCCAGCACCGACGGTTCCTCTGGGGCCAACGTCCTGACTTTC.

A remark on this clonotype: The junction departs from the called germline gene at one end, perhaps through a read error. This sequence joins TRBV11-2 and TRBJ2-3; D possibly corresponds to TRBD1 (5 bases). The CDR3 loop spans 17 amino acids. Germline CDR1 is SGHAT and CDR2 is FQNNGV. The CDR3 region is CASSTARNPRGTGTQYF. DNA of the CDR3: TGTGCCAGCAGCACCGCTAGAAATCCCCGAGGCACAGGTACGCAGTATTTT.

This clonotype was seen many times. V usage is TRBV4-1 and J usage is TRBJ2-1; 8 bases match TRBD2. The CDR3 is 16 amino acids. The V and J ends lost 0 bases and 4 bases, in that order; junction bases with no gene match: 5. CDR1 is MGHRA, CDR2 YSYEKL, per germline. Here the CDR3 reads CASSQDMAGGYNEQFF. The CDR3, as DNA: TGCGCCAGCAGCCAAGATATGGCGGGAGGTTACAATGAGCAGTTCTTC.

Remarks on this clonotype: This CDR3 is missing its conserved last phenylalanine or tryptophan, likely due to a read error. The gene calls are TRBV5-5 and TRBJ2-3; perhaps TRBD1 as D (5 bases). The DNA end is a closer match to TRBJ1-5, so the J assignment may be wrong. Per germline, CDR1 SGHKS and CDR2 YYEKEE (reference sequence). The CDR3 sequence is 15 residues long. The CDR3 spells CASSPWGRGTDTQHL. CDR3 in DNA: TGTGCCAGCAGCCCATGGGGCCGGGGCACAGATACGCAGCATCTT.

A word on this clonotype: A read error is possible here, since a much larger clone lies one base away. The V call is TRBV6-6, the J call TRBJ2-4; perhaps D is TRBD1 or TRBD2 (7 bases each). The CDR3 is 18 amino acids. From germline, CDR1 is MNHNY and CDR2 SVGAGI (reference sequence). V was clipped by 3 bases and J by 6 bases, with 24 bases between them. In DNA form, the CDR3 reads TGTGCCAGCAGTTATGTGGGGGGAGGGGGCGGAATTGTAAACATTCAGTACTTC. Amino acid sequence: CASSYVGGGGGIVNIQYF.

As to this clonotype: One end of the junction fails to match germline, which may point to a read error. The J gene is TRBJ2-2, the V gene TRBV11-2, with 7 bases that match TRBD2. The CDR3 runs 16 residues. CDR1 is SGHAT, CDR2 FQNNGV, per germline. The CDR3 sequence is CASNSIAGWNTRELFF. The DNA for the CDR3 is TGTGCAAGCAACTCCATAGCGGGTTGGAACACCAGGGAGCTGTTTTTT.

This chain links TRBV11-2 with TRBJ2-5; 8 bases map to TRBD1. CDR1 is SGHAT and CDR2 is FQNNGV in the germline V gene. With V trimmed by 6 bases and J by 6 bases, 6 bases remained unmatched. The CDR3 sequence is 13 residues long. The CDR3 loop is CASSLGQVKTQYF. The CDR3 DNA reads TGTGCCAGCAGTTTGGGACAGGTCAAGACCCAGTACTTC.

This clonotype was seen a few times. V is TRBV5-7 and J is TRBJ1-1, with 7 nucleotides matching TRBD1. TRBV5-7 is marked as an open reading frame, function uncertain. Trimming took 4 bases from V and 2 from J; bases not matched to a gene: 2. CDR3 length equals 13 residues. The CDR3 is CASSKGGNTEAFF. CDR3 coding DNA: TGTGCCAGCAGCAAAGGGGGCAACACTGAAGCTTTCTTT.

The chain has TRBV5-6 and TRBJ2-5; possible D gene TRBD1, 6 bases. CDR3 length: 14 amino acids. Germline V gene data show CDR1 as SGHDT and CDR2 as YYEEEE. V was cut by 4 bases and J by 5 bases, with 15 bases left in between. The CDR3 loop is CASSTGTRGETQYF. CDR3 DNA: TGTGCCAGCAGCACTGGGACAAGGGGGGAGACCCAGTACTTC.